The 26 T cell receptor beta chains below come from one sample, sequenced in a study of cytomegalovirus exposure and HLA in healthy donors. The primer mix had 60 Vbeta and 13 Jbeta primers. Libraries were prepared by immunoSEQ multiplex PCR; TCRdb keeps only in-frame clonotypes and omits some of them. Counted here are around 130,000 clones, around four fifths occurring once; the ten biggest clones make up roughly 1.2%. Source material: PBMCs. These receptors all come from a boy aged 5-17 years in good health and CMV-seronegative.

The gene calls are TRBV4-1 and TRBJ1-6, with 10 bases identical to TRBD1. Germline CDR1 is MGHRA and CDR2 is YSYEKL. CDR3 length: 16 amino acids. V dropped 4 bases and J dropped 10; count of bases not matched to a gene: 10. CDR3 in amino acids: CASSRGQGGFRSPLHF. CDR3 sequence (DNA): TGCGCCAGCAGCCGTGGACAGGGGGGGTTTCGCTCACCCCTCCACTTT.

V gene TRBV5-4 combines with J gene TRBJ2-1; maybe TRBD2 (6 bases). The germline V and J ends were trimmed by 3 bases and 7 bases, with 11 bases remaining between them. Germline assignment: CDR1 SGHNT and CDR2 YYREEE (reference sequence). This CDR3 comprises 13 residues. The CDR3 region has the DNA TGTGCCAGCAGCTACCGGGGGTGGAATGAGCAGTTCTTC. This encodes CASSYRGWNEQFF.

The chain combines TRBV30 with TRBJ1-1; 7 nucleotides line up with TRBD1. Germline CDR1 GTSNPN, CDR2 SVGIG (reference sequence). J was trimmed by 11 bases and V by 5 bases; bases with no gene match: 8. This CDR3 is 11 amino acids long. The CDR3 spells CAWGTASGAFF. DNA of the CDR3: TGTGCCTGGGGGACAGCTTCGGGGGCTTTCTTT.

The rearrangement joins TRBV4-2 to TRBJ2-7; 14 bases map to TRBD2. This CDR3 has 16 amino acids. Germline-derived CDR1 and CDR2 are LGHNA and YNFKEQ. Trimming took 4 bases from V and 5 from J; bases not matched to a gene: 7. In nucleotides, the CDR3 is TGTGCCAGCAGCCCTACCGGACTAGCGGGAGGACACGAGCAGTACTTC. Translation: CASSPTGLAGGHEQYF.

V is TRBV7-6 and J is TRBJ2-5; 8 bases map to TRBD1. Germline CDR1 SGHVS, CDR2 FNYEAQ. Losses at the gene ends were 7 bases for V and 0 bases for J; bases not matched to a gene: 10. The CDR3 is 16 residues long. The CDR3 loop is CASTRGLQSYQETQYF. The CDR3, as DNA: TGTGCCAGCACCAGGGGGCTTCAATCGTACCAAGAGACCCAGTACTTC.

This sequence joins TRBV5-6 and TRBJ2-3, with 10 positions matching TRBD1. Germline V gene data show CDR1 as SGHDT and CDR2 as YYEEEE. Germline trimming cut 5 bases from V and 0 bases from J; bases unmatched to any gene: 6. This CDR3 has 16 residues. The CDR3 DNA reads as TGTGCCAGCAGACACCGACAGGGGGCTAGCACAGATACGCAGTATTTT. Residues: CASRHRQGASTDTQYF.

This chain uses TRBV15 with TRBJ1-3, with D maybe TRBD1 (6 bases). Deletions cut 4 bases from V and 3 bases from J, with 13 bases between. The CDR3 loop spans 15 amino acids. Per the germline V gene, CDR1 is LNHNV and CDR2 is YYDKDF (reference sequence). The CDR3 sequence is CATSNTRQDGNTIYF. The CDR3 region has the DNA TGTGCCACCAGCAACACACGACAGGATGGAAACACCATATATTTT.

The chain is built from TRBV30 and TRBJ2-7; D might be TRBD2 (7 bases). The CDR3 consists of 15 residues. Germline values: CDR1 GTSNPN, CDR2 SVGIG (reference sequence). With 4 bases removed from V and 3 bases from J, the gap between germline ends came to 19 bases. The CDR3 sequence: CAWIRGRARIYEQYF. DNA for the CDR3: TGTGCCTGGATTAGGGGGAGGGCCAGGATCTACGAGCAGTACTTC.

The J gene is TRBJ2-7, the V gene TRBV5-1; 10 positions agree with TRBD2. V dropped 4 bases and J dropped 5; count of bases not matched to a gene: 12. Germline V gene data show CDR1 as SGHRS and CDR2 as YFSETQ. The CDR3 length is 16 residues. CDR3 nucleotide sequence: TGCGCCAGCAGCAGTAGCGGGAGGATCGGAGGGGACGAGCAGTACTTC. It specifies CASSSSGRIGGDEQYF.

The chain uses TRBV30 and TRBJ1-2, with TRBD1 identical over 8 bases. CDR1 and CDR2 (germline): GTSNPN, SVGIG (reference sequence). V trimming: 4 bases; J trimming: 5 bases; junction bases outside the gene matches: 12. The CDR3 has 15 amino acids. CDR3 DNA: TGTGCCTGGACCGGGACAGGACAGAGTTGGTATGGCTACACCTTC. Translated, it gives CAWTGTGQSWYGYTF.

The DNA of the CDR3 is TGTGCCAGCAGCTTGGGATTAGCGGGACAGTCCGGGGAGCTGTTTTTT. Translated, it gives CASSLGLAGQSGELFF. The V and J genes are TRBV5-6 and TRBJ2-2, with a weak D call TRBD2 (8 bases). The CDR3 length is 16 residues. CDR1 SGHDT and CDR2 YYEEEE come from the germline V gene. V dropped 0 bases and J dropped 6 bases, with 15 bases sitting between them.

This sequence joins TRBV5-6 and TRBJ2-1, with D unresolved. The CDR3 is made up of 17 amino acids. V was clipped by 3 bases and J by 0 bases, with 16 bases between them. In germline, CDR1 is SGHDT, CDR2 YYEEEE. CDR3 amino acids: CASSSAYAKSSYNEQFF. In nucleotides, the CDR3 is TGTGCCAGCAGCTCCGCATATGCGAAAAGCTCCTACAATGAGCAGTTCTTC. The full variable domain, in which reference TRBV5-6 and TRBJ2-1 provide the parts outside the CDR3, is DAGVTQSPTHLIKTRGQQVTLRCSPKSGHDTVSWYQQALGQGPQFIFQYYEEEERQRGNFPDRFSGHQFPNYSSELNVNALLLGDSALYLCASSSAYAKSSYNEQFFGPGTRLTVL.

V is TRBV5-1 and J is TRBJ1-1; 9 bases align to TRBD1. CDR3 size: 14 residues. The germline V gene has CDR1 SGHRS and CDR2 YFSETQ. The V segment lost 4 bases and the J segment 4 bases; nucleotides outside the gene matches: 5. The CDR3 spells CASSRTGEATEAFF. For the CDR3, the DNA is TGCGCCAGCAGCCGGACAGGGGAGGCCACTGAAGCTTTCTTT.

The V call is TRBV7-8, the J call TRBJ1-2; tentatively, D is TRBD1 (6 bases). V was trimmed by 5 bases and J by 3 bases, leaving 10 bases between them. The CDR3 runs 13 residues. Germline V gene sequence: CDR1 SGHVS, CDR2 FQNEAQ. CDR3: CASSPGHYYGYTF. The CDR3 DNA is TGTGCCAGCAGCCCGGGACACTACTATGGCTACACCTTC.

This clone appeared a single time. This chain links TRBV7-6 with TRBJ2-2; 13 positions match TRBD2. Unmatched junction bases numbered 6, after V lost 1 base and J lost 4 bases. Germline V gene lookup returns CDR1 SGHVS and CDR2 FNYEAQ. This CDR3 spans 18 amino acids. CDR3 in amino acids: CASSLVPWTSGSTGELFF. The CDR3 DNA is TGTGCCAGCAGCTTAGTCCCCTGGACTAGCGGGAGCACCGGGGAGCTGTTTTTT.

As to this clone: Within the sample, other DNA sequences also encode this same CDR3. This chain links TRBV30 with TRBJ2-7, with 9 bases lining up with TRBD1. V lost 4 bases and J lost 1; bases outside the gene matches: 8. The CDR3 length is 15 residues. Germline-derived CDR1 and CDR2 are GTSNPN and SVGIG (reference sequence). The CDR3 nucleotides read TGTGCCTGGACTCCGGACAGGGGCTGGTCCTACGAGCAGTACTTC. Its translation: CAWTPDRGWSYEQYF.

The genes are TRBV6-5 and TRBJ2-7; 9 bases line up with TRBD1. The CDR3 is 16 residues long. The V segment lost 2 bases and the J segment 3 bases; nucleotides outside the gene matches: 8. The germline CDR1 and CDR2 sequences are MNHEY and SVGAGI. The CDR3 coding sequence is TGTGCCAGCAGTTACGACAAGACAGGGGGTGGCTACGAGCAGTACTTC. This sequence encodes CASSYDKTGGGYEQYF.

The chain recombines TRBV25-1 with TRBJ2-1; TRBD2 aligns across 8 bases. Per germline, CDR1 MGHDK and CDR2 SYGVNS. The trim removed 0 bases at V and 8 bases at J, leaving 6 bases unmatched. CDR3 length: 15 residues. CDR3: CASSEYELAGHEQFF. CDR3 DNA sequence: TGTGCCAGCAGTGAATATGAGCTAGCGGGTCATGAGCAGTTCTTC. The entire variable domain, with the rest obtained from reference TRBV25-1 and TRBJ2-1, is as follows: EADIYQTPRYLVIGTGKKITLECSQTMGHDKMYWYQQDPGMELHLIHYSYGVNSTEKGDLSSESTVSRIRTEHFPLTLESARPSHTSQYLCASSEYELAGHEQFFGPGTRLTVL.

This chain joins TRBV5-6 and TRBJ1-1, with D possibly TRBD1 on 6 matching bases. The CDR3 is 13 amino acids. CDR1 is SGHDT and CDR2 is YYEEEE in the germline V gene. Trimming removed 6 bases at V and 7 bases at J, with 16 bases between. The CDR3 DNA is TGTGCCAGCAACCTCCGAACAGGGATTGAAGCTTTCTTT. It codes for CASNLRTGIEAFF.

This sequence joins TRBV7-2 and TRBJ1-4; the D gene is possibly TRBD1 (5 bases). This CDR3 comprises 13 residues. V was pared by 3 bases and J by 8 bases, with 10 bases between. Germline CDR1 is SGHTA and CDR2 is FQGNSA. The CDR3 loop is CASSLGGREKLFF. CDR3 sequence (DNA): TGTGCCAGCAGCTTGGGGGGACGGGAAAAACTGTTTTTT. The full variable domain, rest sourced from reference TRBV7-2 and TRBJ1-4, is GAGVSQSPSNKVTEKGKDVELRCDPISGHTALYWYRQSLGQGLEFLIYFQGNSAPDKSGLPSDRFSAERTGGSVSTLTIQRTQQEDSAVYLCASSLGGREKLFFGSGTQLSVL.

The rearrangement links TRBV5-8 to TRBJ1-1; D gene uncertain. The germline V and J ends were trimmed by 1 base and 0 bases, with 13 bases remaining between them. Germline CDR1 is SGHTS and CDR2 is YDEGEE. The CDR3 has 16 residues. The CDR3 loop is CASSLRRIIMNTEAFF. CDR3 DNA sequence: TGTGCCAGCAGCTTGAGGAGGATAATTATGAACACTGAAGCTTTCTTT.

The chain has TRBV30 and TRBJ1-2; 8 bases map to TRBD1. The CDR3 covers 15 residues. After removal of 1 base from V and 4 bases from J, the junction contained 8 bases not matched to a gene. The germline CDR1 and CDR2 sequences are GTSNPN and SVGIG (reference sequence). The CDR3 loop is CAWSADRGTTYGYTF. The CDR3 nucleotides are TGTGCCTGGAGTGCCGACAGGGGCACCACCTATGGCTACACCTTC.

This chain uses TRBV30 with TRBJ1-4; 7 bases are a match to TRBD1. V was clipped by 3 bases and J by 7 bases; unmatched bases: 2. There are 12 residues in the CDR3. CDR1 and CDR2 from the germline V gene are GTSNPN and SVGIG (reference sequence). CDR3 sequence: CAWSRGVEKLFF. CDR3 nucleotide sequence: TGTGCCTGGAGCAGGGGGGTTGAAAAACTGTTTTTT.

The rearrangement joins TRBV6-1 to TRBJ1-2, with 8 bases that match TRBD1. Germline loops: CDR1 MNHNS, CDR2 SASEGT. This CDR3 is 14 amino acids long. Losses at the gene ends were 9 bases for V and 4 bases for J; bases not matched to a gene: 10. The CDR3 sequence: CASRGAGGGYGYTF. The DNA for the CDR3 is TGTGCCAGTAGAGGTGCAGGGGGCGGCTATGGCTACACCTTC.

This clone was seen a few times. The chain is built from TRBV5-1 and TRBJ2-7; the match to TRBD2 covers 14 bases. The germline gives CDR1 SGHRS, CDR2 YFSETQ. V dropped 0 bases and J dropped 12; count of bases not matched to a gene: 8. This CDR3 region has 15 residues. The CDR3 is CASSLEQGTSGRLYF. CDR3 in DNA: TGCGCCAGCAGCTTGGAGCAGGGGACTAGCGGGAGACTGTACTTC. The full variable domain, completed using reference TRBV5-1 and TRBJ2-7, is KAGVTQTPRYLIKTRGQQVTLSCSPISGHRSVSWYQQTPGQGLQFLFEYFSETQRNKGNFPGRFSGRQFSNSRSEMNVSTLELGDSALYLCASSLEQGTSGRLYFGPGTRLTVT.

This clone was observed a few times. This chain uses TRBV6-6 with TRBJ2-1, with D unresolved. The germline V and J ends were trimmed by 2 bases and 10 bases, with 9 bases remaining between them. From germline, CDR1 is MNHNY and CDR2 SVGAGI (reference sequence). The CDR3 sequence is 12 residues long. The CDR3 DNA follows: TGTGCCAGCAGTTACGCTTCACAGGAGCAGTTCTTC. As protein: CASSYASQEQFF.